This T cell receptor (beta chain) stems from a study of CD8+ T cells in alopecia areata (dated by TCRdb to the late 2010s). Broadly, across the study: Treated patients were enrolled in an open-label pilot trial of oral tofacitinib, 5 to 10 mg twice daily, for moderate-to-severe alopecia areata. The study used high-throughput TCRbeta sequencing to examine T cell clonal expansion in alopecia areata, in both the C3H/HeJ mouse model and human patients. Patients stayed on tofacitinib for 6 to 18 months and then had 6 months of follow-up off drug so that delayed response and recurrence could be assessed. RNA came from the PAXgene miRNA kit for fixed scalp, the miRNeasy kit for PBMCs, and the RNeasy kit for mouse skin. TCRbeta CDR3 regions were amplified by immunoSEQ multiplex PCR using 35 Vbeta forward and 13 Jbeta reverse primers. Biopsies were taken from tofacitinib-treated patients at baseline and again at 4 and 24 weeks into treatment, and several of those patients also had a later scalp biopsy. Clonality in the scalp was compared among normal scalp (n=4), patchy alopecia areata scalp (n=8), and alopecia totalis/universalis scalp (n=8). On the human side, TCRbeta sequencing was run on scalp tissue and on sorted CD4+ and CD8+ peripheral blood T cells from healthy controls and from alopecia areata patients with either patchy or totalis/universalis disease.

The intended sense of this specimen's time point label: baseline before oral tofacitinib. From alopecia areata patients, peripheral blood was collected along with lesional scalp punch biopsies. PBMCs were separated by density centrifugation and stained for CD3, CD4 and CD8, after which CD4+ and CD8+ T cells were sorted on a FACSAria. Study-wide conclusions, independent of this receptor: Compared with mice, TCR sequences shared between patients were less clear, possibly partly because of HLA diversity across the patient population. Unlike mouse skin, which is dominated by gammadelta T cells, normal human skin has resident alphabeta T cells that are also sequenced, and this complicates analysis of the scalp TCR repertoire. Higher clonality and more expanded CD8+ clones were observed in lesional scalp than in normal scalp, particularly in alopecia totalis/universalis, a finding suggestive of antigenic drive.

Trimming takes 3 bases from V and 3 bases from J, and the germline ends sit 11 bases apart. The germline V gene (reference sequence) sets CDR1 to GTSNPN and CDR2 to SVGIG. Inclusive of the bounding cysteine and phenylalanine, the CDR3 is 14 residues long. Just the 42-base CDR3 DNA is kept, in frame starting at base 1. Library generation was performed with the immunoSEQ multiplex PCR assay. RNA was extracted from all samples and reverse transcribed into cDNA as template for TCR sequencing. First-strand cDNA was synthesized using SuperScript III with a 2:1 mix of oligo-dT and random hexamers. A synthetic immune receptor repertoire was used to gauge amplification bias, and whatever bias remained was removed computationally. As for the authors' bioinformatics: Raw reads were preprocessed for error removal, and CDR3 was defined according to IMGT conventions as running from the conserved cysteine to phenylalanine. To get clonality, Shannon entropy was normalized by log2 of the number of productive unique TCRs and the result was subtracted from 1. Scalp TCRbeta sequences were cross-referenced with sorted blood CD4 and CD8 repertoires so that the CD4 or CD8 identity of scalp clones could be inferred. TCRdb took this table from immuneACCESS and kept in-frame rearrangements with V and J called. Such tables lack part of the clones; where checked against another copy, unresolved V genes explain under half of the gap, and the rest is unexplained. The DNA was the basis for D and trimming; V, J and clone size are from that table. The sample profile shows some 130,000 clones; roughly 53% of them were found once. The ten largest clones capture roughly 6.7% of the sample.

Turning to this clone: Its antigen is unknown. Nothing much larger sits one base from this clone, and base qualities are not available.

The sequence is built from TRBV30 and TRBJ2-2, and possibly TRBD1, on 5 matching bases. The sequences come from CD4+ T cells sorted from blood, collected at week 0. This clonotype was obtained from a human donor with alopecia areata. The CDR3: CAWSDGQYTGELFF. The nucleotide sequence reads TGTGCCTGGAGCGATGGACAATACACCGGGGAGCTGTTTTTT.